Each of the 19 T cell receptor beta chains below was sequenced from the same sample in a study of cytomegalovirus exposure and HLA in healthy donors. Data came from immunoSEQ multiplex PCR; TCRdb stores just in-frame clones and leaves some out. The sample has some 260,000 clones; 90% are singletons. Specimen: PBMCs. The source is a woman aged 30 to 39 in good health and CMV-seronegative.

This sequence joins TRBV28 and TRBJ2-7, with 7 bases lining up with TRBD1. J gave up 4 bases and V 2 bases, and 5 bases lay outside the gene matches. Germline V gene lookup returns CDR1 MDHEN and CDR2 SYDVKM. The CDR3 has 14 residues. The CDR3 nucleotides are TGTGCCAGCAGTTTACTCGGGACAGCATACGAGCAGTACTTC. Its translation: CASSLLGTAYEQYF.

The CDR3 bases are TGTGCCATCGGGGGTGGGACAGGGACCCACGAGCAGTACTTC. Translated: CAIGGGTGTHEQYF. The V gene is TRBV10-3, the J gene TRBJ2-7; 9 bases are a match to TRBD1. Germline trimming cut 8 bases from V and 5 bases from J; bases unmatched to any gene: 10. Germline CDR1 ENHRY, CDR2 SYGVKD. CDR3 length: 14 amino acids.

This clone was counted once. This sequence joins TRBV28 and TRBJ1-5; TRBD1 might be the D (5 bases). Germline V CDR1 and CDR2: MDHEN, SYDVKM. This CDR3 spans 12 amino acids. Trimming took 7 bases from V and 5 from J, leaving 9 bases between them. CDR3 region: CASMGQDQPQHF. CDR3 bases: TGTGCCAGCATGGGGCAAGATCAGCCCCAGCATTTT.

Only a few counts were recorded for this clone. Relative to the germline gene, one junction end is altered; a read error may explain this. The V call is TRBV7-9, the J call TRBJ2-7; no clear D gene. Germline CDR1 and CDR2: SEHNR and FQNEAQ (reference sequence). This CDR3 contains 13 residues. CDR3 nucleotide sequence: TGTGCCAGCAGCTTACCCCCTGCATCCCAGCTCATCTTC. Translating gives CASSLPPASQLIF.

Remarks on this clone: At the DNA level, this CDR3 is encoded by other sequences in the same sample as well. The chain recombines TRBV18 with TRBJ2-3; possibly TRBD1 or TRBD2 for D (5 bases each). Germline lookup yields CDR1 KGHSH and CDR2 LQKENI. V lost 1 base, J lost 3 bases, and 5 bases lay in between. This CDR3 is built from 13 residues. This CDR3 is CASSPRGTDTQYF. The CDR3 DNA follows: TGTGCCAGCTCACCACGGGGGACAGATACGCAGTATTTT.

The chain couples TRBV11-3 to TRBJ2-7; 8 nucleotides align to TRBD2. CDR3 length equals 13 residues. With V trimmed by 4 bases and J by 3 bases, 2 bases remained unmatched. Germline CDR1 reads SGHNT; CDR2 reads YENEEA. CDR3 in amino acids: CASSYAGGYEQYF. CDR3 in DNA: TGTGCCAGCAGCTACGCGGGGGGCTACGAGCAGTACTTC. The full variable domain, with the rest looked up from reference TRBV11-3 and TRBJ2-7, is EAGVVQSPRYKIIEKKQPVAFWCNPISGHNTLYWYLQNLGQGPELLIRYENEEAVDDSQLPKDRFSAERLKGVDSTLKIQPAELGDSAVYLCASSYAGGYEQYFGPGTRLTVT.

The chain carries TRBV7-2 and TRBJ2-7; the match to TRBD1 covers 9 bases. This CDR3 contains 14 residues. V trimming: 4 bases; J trimming: 2 bases; junction bases outside the gene matches: 3. The germline CDR1 and CDR2 sequences are SGHTA and FQGNSA. DNA for the CDR3: TGTGCCAGCAGCTCGGGACAGGGAACCTACGAGCAGTACTTC. Translated, it gives CASSSGQGTYEQYF.

The chain links TRBV7-7 to TRBJ2-2; tentatively, D is TRBD2 (6 bases). V lost 1 base, J lost 6 bases, and 12 bases lay in between. Germline CDR1 SSHAT, CDR2 FNYEAQ (reference sequence). The length of the CDR3 is 15 residues. The CDR3 loop is CASSLVASAAGELFF. The DNA of the CDR3 is TGTGCCAGCAGCTTAGTGGCTAGCGCCGCCGGGGAGCTGTTTTTT.

J is TRBJ2-3 and V is TRBV5-1; 10 bases align to TRBD2. With 3 bases clipped from V and 2 bases from J, the junction kept 9 bases outside the gene matches. CDR1 and CDR2 (germline): SGHRS, YFSETQ. This CDR3 region has 17 residues. The CDR3 here is CASSSSPGLADTDTQYF. The CDR3 DNA reads TGCGCCAGCAGCTCTAGCCCCGGACTAGCGGACACAGATACGCAGTATTTT.

Concerning this clone: The same CDR3 also results from other DNA sequences found in this sample. CDR3 amino acids: CASSLGTSTDTQYF. CDR3 sequence (DNA): TGTGCCAGCAGCTTAGGGACGAGCACAGATACGCAGTATTTT. The chain recombines TRBV7-2 with TRBJ2-3; D is undetermined. The CDR3 totals 14 residues. V was clipped by 1 base and J by 0 bases, with 5 bases between them. Germline CDR1 and CDR2: SGHTA and FQGNSA. Based on the CDR3 plus reference TRBV7-2 and TRBJ2-3, the full variable domain is GAGVSQSPSNKVTEKGKDVELRCDPISGHTALYWYRQSLGQGLEFLIYFQGNSAPDKSGLPSDRFSAERTGGSVSTLTIQRTQQEDSAVYLCASSLGTSTDTQYFGPGTRLTVL.

The chain joins TRBV6-5 to TRBJ2-1, with TRBD2 as a possible D gene (6 bases). The CDR3 covers 13 residues. V was trimmed by 7 bases and J by 3 bases, leaving 10 bases between them. Germline V gene lookup returns CDR1 MNHEY and CDR2 SVGAGI. This CDR3 reads CASIGGYYNEQFF. The CDR3 DNA sequence: TGTGCCAGCATTGGGGGGTACTACAATGAGCAGTTCTTC.

The rearrangement uses TRBV27 and TRBJ2-3; D may be TRBD2 (6 bases). This CDR3 region has 16 residues. CDR1 is MNHEY, CDR2 SMNVEV, per germline (reference sequence). The germline V and J ends were trimmed by 0 bases and 2 bases, with 12 bases remaining between them. CDR3 loop: CASSLSAGPLTDTQYF. The CDR3 DNA sequence: TGTGCCAGCAGTTTATCGGCGGGGCCCCTCACAGATACGCAGTATTTT.

The chain has TRBV5-6 and TRBJ2-3, with D tentatively TRBD2 (5 bases). CDR1 is SGHDT, CDR2 YYEEEE, per germline. Deletions cut 6 bases from V and 2 bases from J, with 16 bases between. The CDR3 extends over 15 amino acids. CDR3 nucleotides: TGTGCCAGCACCCAGCTTGAGAGGGACACAGATACGCAGTATTTT. Translating gives CASTQLERDTDTQYF.

The chain couples TRBV7-6 to TRBJ2-7; TRBD2 agrees at 10 bases. Germline CDR1 and CDR2: SGHVS and FNYEAQ. The ends lost 1 base at V and 5 bases at J; junction bases unmatched: 11. CDR3 size: 17 residues. The CDR3 protein is CASSLGLFASGSHEQYF. DNA for the CDR3: TGTGCCAGCAGCTTAGGGTTGTTCGCTAGCGGGAGCCACGAGCAGTACTTC. The variable domain in full, completed from reference TRBV7-6 and TRBJ2-7, reads GAGVSQSPRYKVTKRGQDVALRCDPISGHVSLYWYRQALGQGPEFLTYFNYEAQQDKSGLPNDRFSAERPEGSISTLTIQRTEQRDSAMYRCASSLGLFASGSHEQYFGPGTRLTVT.

The rearrangement links TRBV28 to TRBJ1-1, with D uncertain. Per germline, CDR1 MDHEN and CDR2 SYDVKM. Trimming shortened V by 1 base and J by 11 bases, and 11 bases separated the two germline ends. This CDR3 contains 12 residues. As DNA, the CDR3 is TGTGCCAGCAGTTTATTGAGGGCGGCGGCTTTCTTT. Residues: CASSLLRAAAFF.

The count of this clone is one. The genes are TRBV7-8 and TRBJ2-5; 13 bases are shared with TRBD2. The V segment lost 5 bases and the J segment 0 bases; nucleotides outside the gene matches: 6. The CDR3 runs 17 residues. Germline CDR1 SGHVS, CDR2 FQNEAQ. The CDR3 protein is CASSPRLAGGNQETQYF. In DNA form, the CDR3 reads TGTGCCAGCAGCCCCCGACTAGCGGGAGGAAACCAAGAGACCCAGTACTTC.

The chain links TRBV4-3 to TRBJ2-2; TRBD2 agrees at 10 bases. J gave up 5 bases and V 7 bases, and 7 bases lay outside the gene matches. The V gene's germline CDR1 is LGHNA and CDR2 YSLEER. This CDR3 spans 15 amino acids. The CDR3 loop reads CASTLLAGSTGELFF. CDR3 coding DNA: TGCGCCAGCACCTTACTAGCGGGATCTACCGGGGAGCTGTTTTTT.

This clone came up once. The CDR3 nucleotides are TGTGCCAGCACTGGATCTGGGGCCAACGTCCTGACTTTC. It specifies CASTGSGANVLTF. The V gene is TRBV27, the J gene TRBJ2-6; D gene ambiguous. Looked up from germline, CDR1 is MNHEY and CDR2 is SMNVEV (reference sequence). Deletions cut 7 bases from V and 1 base from J, with 5 bases between. This CDR3 region has 13 residues. The full variable domain, rest sourced from reference TRBV27 and TRBJ2-6, is EAQVTQNPRYLITVTGKKLTVTCSQNMNHEYMSWYRQDPGLGLRQIYYSMNVEVTDKGDVPEGYKVSRKEKRNFPLILESPSPNQTSLYFCASTGSGANVLTFGAGSRLTVL.

A note on this clone: Other DNA sequences in this specimen translate into the identical CDR3. The rearrangement uses TRBV19 and TRBJ2-7; 10 bases are a match to TRBD1. V was clipped by 3 bases and J by 2 bases; unmatched bases: 1. Germline loops: CDR1 LNHDA, CDR2 SQIVND (reference sequence). The CDR3 sequence is 14 residues long. CDR3 loop: CASSMGTGAYEQYF. CDR3 sequence (DNA): TGTGCCAGTAGTATGGGGACAGGGGCCTACGAGCAGTACTTC.